This is a list of T cell receptor beta chains from one sample in a study of regulatory T cells in long-lasting Graves disease. TCRdb passed the multiplex PCR reads through MiXCR, listing each CDR3 protein once. This table holds about 620,000 distinct CDR3 sequences, 15% to 20% found once. This sample was shared with a second study, whose subject was T cells in Graves' hyperthyroidism and ophthalmopathy.

Material: peripheral blood mononuclear cells (PBMCs), obtained at new diagnosis, from a patient treated with antithyroid drugs. These receptors all come from a woman in her twenties or thirties with Graves disease. Each CDR3 is given with its conserved first and last residue. Fields, in order: V gene, clone size, CDR3 protein. Clone size appears in some rows only: once, few, many, or a class for an expanded clone.

TRBV6-2/TRBV6-3 few CASGMAAGNTIYF
TRBV7-9 many CASSSLTLIGPQETQYF
TRBV28 many CASSLSGDGANVLTF
TRBV2 many CASLRRAGSPGELFF
TRBV4-1 NA CASSQGGRNTEAFF
TRBV7-9 NA CASSLSAARYGYTF
TRBV7-2 few CASSLKGVREAGIHTIYF
TRBV28 many CASSIQGAGNYGYTF
TRBV5-1 NA CASSTRLAENTGELFF
TRBV30 NA CARRGENTEAFF
TRBV5-6 NA CASSFSGIGDTQYF
TRBV15 many CATSRGLVSFYGYTF
TRBV19 few CASSMHLWVTEAFF
TRBV27 many CASSSNRNRDYSNQPQHF
TRBV4-1 NA CASSHFKDSNYGYTF
TRBV5-6 NA CASSRGKADTQYF
TRBV20-1 NA CSASRDASLSNQPQHF
TRBV7-9 NA CASSLWTPYVSDEQYF